One T cell receptor beta chain is described in this entry. As yet, its antigen is unknown. The assay was carried out at the deep level. Sorted-subset replicate PCR reactions were performed with approximately 200 ng DNA, corresponding to some 32,000 T cell genomes. The data were produced by immunoSEQ multiplex PCR, yet TCRdb's version contains in-frame clones alone and is incomplete. The sample contains millions of clones, under 95% of which appear only once. The data belong to a study of shared clonotypes between healthy human individuals. CD45RO-negative, CCR7-selected cells formed the naive CD8 fraction, which excluded terminally differentiated effector memory CD45RA+ cells. Study observations and caveats: Naive CD4 clonotypes were shared across a handful of donors at 4.5% to 6%. Naive subsets usually exceeded memory subsets in estimated richness.

This CDR3 has 11 residues. Germline V gene sequence: CDR1 LGHNT, CDR2 FRNRAP. The germline V and J ends were trimmed by 5 bases and 5 bases, with 6 bases remaining between them. This receptor was obtained from a man between 18 and 35 years old in good health. Some clones in this sample may be carry-over from other donors' samples. V gene TRBV12-5 combines with J gene TRBJ1-2; D call uncertain. The sample was naive CD8+ T cells from PBMCs. CDR3 sequence: CASGLRYGYTF. The CDR3, as DNA: TGTGCTAGTGGTCTCCGGTATGGCTACACCTTC. Complete variable domain (other parts from reference TRBV12-5 and TRBJ1-2): DARVTQTPRHKVTEMGQEVTMRCQPILGHNTVFWYRQTMMQGLELLAYFRNRAPLDDSGMPKDRFSAEMPDATLATLKIQPSEPRDSAVYFCASGLRYGYTFGSGTRLTVV.